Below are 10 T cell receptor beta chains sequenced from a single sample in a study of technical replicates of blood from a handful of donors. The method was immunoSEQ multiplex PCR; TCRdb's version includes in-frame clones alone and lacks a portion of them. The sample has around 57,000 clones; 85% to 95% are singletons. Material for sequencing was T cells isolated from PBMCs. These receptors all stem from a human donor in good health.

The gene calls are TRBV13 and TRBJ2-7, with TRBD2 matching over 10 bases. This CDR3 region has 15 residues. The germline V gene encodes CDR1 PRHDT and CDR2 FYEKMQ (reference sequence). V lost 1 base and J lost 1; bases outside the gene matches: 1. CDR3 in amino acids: CASSLALAGSYEQYF. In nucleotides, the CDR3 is TGTGCCAGCAGCTTAGCACTAGCGGGGTCCTACGAGCAGTACTTC.

CDR3 bases: TGTGCCAGCAGCTTGGGGACAGGGGCCTTCTACACCTTC. As protein: CASSLGTGAFYTF. The rearrangement uses TRBV5-4 and TRBJ1-2; 9 bases fit TRBD1. This CDR3 is 13 amino acids long. CDR1 and CDR2 (germline): SGHNT, YYREEE (reference sequence). The V gene end was trimmed by 0 bases and the J gene end by 10 bases; junction bases not matched to a gene: 4.

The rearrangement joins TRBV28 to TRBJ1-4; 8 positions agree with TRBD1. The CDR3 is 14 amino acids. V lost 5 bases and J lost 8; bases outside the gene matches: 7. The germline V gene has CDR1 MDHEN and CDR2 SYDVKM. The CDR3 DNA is TGTGCCAGCAGTCTCAGGGGGCTACACGAAAAACTGTTTTTT. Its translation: CASSLRGLHEKLFF.

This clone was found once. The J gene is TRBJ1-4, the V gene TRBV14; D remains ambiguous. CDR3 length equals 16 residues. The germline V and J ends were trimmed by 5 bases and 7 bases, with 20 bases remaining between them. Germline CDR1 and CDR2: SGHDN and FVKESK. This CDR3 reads CASSTRRAVMGEKLFF. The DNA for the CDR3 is TGTGCCAGCAGCACTCGGAGGGCCGTGATGGGTGAAAAACTGTTTTTT.

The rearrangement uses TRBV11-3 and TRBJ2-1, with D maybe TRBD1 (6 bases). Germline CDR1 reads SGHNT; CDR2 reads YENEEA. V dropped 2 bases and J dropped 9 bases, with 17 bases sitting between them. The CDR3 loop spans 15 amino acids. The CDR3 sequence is CASSLSGTNVLEQFF. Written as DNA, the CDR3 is TGTGCCAGCAGCTTATCCGGGACAAATGTCCTTGAGCAGTTCTTC.

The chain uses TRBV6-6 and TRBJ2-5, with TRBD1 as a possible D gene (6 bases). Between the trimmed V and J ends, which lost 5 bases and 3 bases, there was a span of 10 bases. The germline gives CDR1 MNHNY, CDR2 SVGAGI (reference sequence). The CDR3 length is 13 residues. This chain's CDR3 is CASSNRDKETQYF. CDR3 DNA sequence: TGTGCCAGCAGTAACCGGGACAAAGAGACCCAGTACTTC.

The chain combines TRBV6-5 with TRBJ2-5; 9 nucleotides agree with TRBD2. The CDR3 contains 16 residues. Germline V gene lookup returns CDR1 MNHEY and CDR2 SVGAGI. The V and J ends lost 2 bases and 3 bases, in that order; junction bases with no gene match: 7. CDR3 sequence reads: CASSYGGGGAKETQYF. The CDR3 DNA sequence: TGTGCCAGCAGTTACGGGGGCGGGGGGGCCAAAGAGACCCAGTACTTC.

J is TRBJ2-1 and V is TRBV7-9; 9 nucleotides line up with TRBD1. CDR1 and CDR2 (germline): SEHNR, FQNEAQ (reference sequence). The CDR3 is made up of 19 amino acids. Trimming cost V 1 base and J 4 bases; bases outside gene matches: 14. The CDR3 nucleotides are TGTGCCAGCAGCTTAGAAGAGTCGCTTGGGACAGGGCCGTACAATGAGCAGTTCTTC. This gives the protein CASSLEESLGTGPYNEQFF.

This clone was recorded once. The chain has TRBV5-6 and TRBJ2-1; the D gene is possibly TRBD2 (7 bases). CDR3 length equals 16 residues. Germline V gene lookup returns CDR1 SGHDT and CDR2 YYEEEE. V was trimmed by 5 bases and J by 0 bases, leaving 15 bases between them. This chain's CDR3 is CASSSRRGGSYNEQFF. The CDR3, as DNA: TGTGCCAGCAGTTCCCGAAGGGGGGGCTCCTACAATGAGCAGTTCTTC.

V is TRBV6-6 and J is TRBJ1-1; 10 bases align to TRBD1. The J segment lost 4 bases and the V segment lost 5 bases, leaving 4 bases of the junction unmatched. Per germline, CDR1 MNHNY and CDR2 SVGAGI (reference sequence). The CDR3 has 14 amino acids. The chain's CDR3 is CASSRQGAATEAFF. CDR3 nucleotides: TGTGCCAGCAGTCGACAGGGGGCGGCCACTGAAGCTTTCTTT.